Following are 26 T cell receptor beta chains from one sample sequenced in a study of neoadjuvant nivolumab and ipilimumab in lung cancer (dated by TCRdb to between 2020 and 2021). The method behind the library was the immunoSEQ multiplex PCR assay. TCRdb stores this immuneACCESS table with in-frame sequences only. Part of the clones is absent; in the studies checked, under half of the shortfall reflects unresolved V genes, and no reason is known for the rest. This sample holds 20,000 to 25,000 clones; 82% were observed only once. The top ten clonotypes cover 20% to 25% of the sample. What this sample's time point label stands for: pretherapy, before neoadjuvant immune checkpoint inhibitors. Sequenced material: peripheral blood, taken before neoadjuvant nivolumab, alone or with ipilimumab. The receptor source for this set is an adult with non-small cell lung cancer.

This clone was counted a single time. The V and J genes are TRBV6-1 and TRBJ1-2; D is perhaps TRBD1 (5 bases). With 4 bases removed from V and 4 bases from J, the gap between germline ends came to 19 bases. The germline CDR1 and CDR2 sequences are MNHNS and SASEGT. CDR3 length: 16 amino acids. The CDR3 reads CASSGILQALRYGYTF. CDR3 in DNA: TGTGCCAGCAGTGGAATCCTACAGGCTCTTCGCTATGGCTACACCTTC.

This clone showed up just once. The CDR3 region is CSVEGWGGTDTQYF. In DNA, the CDR3 is TGCAGCGTTGAAGGGTGGGGGGGAACAGATACGCAGTATTTT. V and J are TRBV29-1 and TRBJ2-3; 7 bases are shared with TRBD2. Germline-derived CDR1 and CDR2 are SQVTM and ANQGSEA. The CDR3 is 14 amino acids. Trimming cost V 1 base and J 3 bases; bases outside gene matches: 4.

This chain uses TRBV6-5 with TRBJ2-7; no definite D call. The CDR3 has 15 residues. Germline values: CDR1 MNHEY, CDR2 SVGAGI. The V end lost 2 bases, the J end lost 2 bases, and 13 bases lay between the germline ends. The DNA of the CDR3 is TGTGCCAGCAGTTACGACGGACGGTGGGCCTACGAGCAGTACTTC. This encodes CASSYDGRWAYEQYF.

The chain recombines TRBV2 with TRBJ2-7; possible D gene TRBD1, 5 bases. The germline V gene has CDR1 SNHLY and CDR2 FYNNEI. The CDR3 is 12 amino acids. V was trimmed by 5 bases and J by 3 bases, leaving 8 bases between them. The CDR3 region has the DNA TGTGCCAGCAGTAGTACAGGCTACGAGCAGTACTTC. It specifies CASSSTGYEQYF.

This chain links TRBV6-1 with TRBJ2-2; D is undetermined. The germline gives CDR1 MNHNS, CDR2 SASEGT. CDR3 size: 15 residues. Trimming stripped 6 bases from V and 0 bases from J, with 11 bases between. The CDR3: CASRRLETNTGELFF. CDR3 bases: TGTGCCAGCAGAAGACTTGAAACGAACACCGGGGAGCTGTTTTTT.

The rearrangement joins TRBV29-1 to TRBJ2-7, with D perhaps TRBD2 (6 bases). Germline CDR1 is SQVTM and CDR2 is ANQGSEA. V lost 4 bases and J 0 bases, leaving 13 bases between the germline ends. This CDR3 has 14 residues. This CDR3 reads CSVGAGGLSYEQYF. CDR3 sequence (DNA): TGCAGCGTTGGGGCCGGGGGACTCTCCTACGAGCAGTACTTC.

The chain has TRBV11-2 and TRBJ2-1, with TRBD2 matching 9 bases. Germline V CDR1 and CDR2: SGHAT, FQNNGV. The CDR3 extends over 14 amino acids. With 5 bases clipped from V and 11 bases from J, the junction kept 10 bases outside the gene matches. CDR3 sequence reads: CASSEGASGTQQFF. CDR3 nucleotide sequence: TGTGCCAGCAGCGAGGGGGCTAGCGGGACCCAGCAGTTCTTC. Together with reference TRBV11-2 and TRBJ2-1, the CDR3 gives the full variable domain: EAGVAQSPRYKIIEKRQSVAFWCNPISGHATLYWYQQILGQGPKLLIQFQNNGVVDDSQLPKDRFSAERLKGVDSTLKIQPAKLEDSAVYLCASSEGASGTQQFFGPGTRLTVL.

The chain has TRBV29-1 and TRBJ2-7, with 12 nucleotides matching TRBD2. The CDR3 is made up of 16 amino acids. The V and J ends lost 4 bases and 5 bases, in that order; junction bases with no gene match: 12. Germline V gene lookup returns CDR1 SQVTM and CDR2 ANQGSEA. Here the CDR3 DNA reads TGCAGCGTTGTCCCCAATCCGACTAGCGGGAGCAACGAGCAGTACTTC. Encoded protein: CSVVPNPTSGSNEQYF.

The V and J genes are TRBV5-4 and TRBJ1-1; D gene ambiguous. The CDR3 is 14 amino acids. In germline, CDR1 is SGHNT, CDR2 YYREEE (reference sequence). The V end lost 3 bases, the J end lost 0 bases, and 9 bases lay between the germline ends. The CDR3 DNA is TGTGCCAGCAGCTGGATCGACGTGAACACTGAAGCTTTCTTT. Protein: CASSWIDVNTEAFF.

The gene calls are TRBV18 and TRBJ2-4; TRBD1 might be the D (6 bases). V was trimmed by 2 bases and J by 0 bases, leaving 14 bases between them. This CDR3 spans 17 amino acids. From germline, CDR1 is KGHSH and CDR2 LQKENI. The CDR3 coding sequence is TGTGCCAGCTCACCAGAAGCAGGGGCTCTAGCCAAAAACATTCAGTACTTC. Its translation: CASSPEAGALAKNIQYF.

The gene calls are TRBV11-3 and TRBJ2-1; 12 nucleotides match TRBD2. The CDR3 has 17 amino acids. Germline V CDR1 and CDR2: SGHNT, YENEEA. With V trimmed by 1 base and J by 4 bases, 5 bases remained unmatched. The CDR3 DNA reads as TGTGCCAGCAGCTTAGGTCGGACTAGCGGGACATACAATGAGCAGTTCTTC. Its protein product is CASSLGRTSGTYNEQFF.

Points on this clone: The same CDR3 is also encoded by other DNA sequences in this sample. V gene TRBV18 combines with J gene TRBJ2-2, with D maybe TRBD1 (5 bases). The CDR3 is made up of 16 amino acids. The germline V and J ends were trimmed by 4 bases and 1 base, with 13 bases remaining between them. Germline V lookup: CDR1 KGHSH, CDR2 LQKENI. CDR3: CASSRDSPENTGELFF. The CDR3 DNA follows: TGTGCCAGCTCACGCGACAGCCCCGAGAACACCGGGGAGCTGTTTTTT.

V gene TRBV7-8 combines with J gene TRBJ2-5; 13 bases are a match to TRBD2. The V segment lost 1 base and the J segment 5 bases; nucleotides outside the gene matches: 1. Germline V gene lookup returns CDR1 SGHVS and CDR2 FQNEAQ. The CDR3 is 15 amino acids. In nucleotides, the CDR3 is TGTGCCAGCAGCTTAGGGACTAGCGGGAGTGAGACCCAGTACTTC. This codes for CASSLGTSGSETQYF.

This rearrangement joins TRBV7-3 to TRBJ2-1; no firm D call. This CDR3 has 13 amino acids. Trimming removed 2 bases from V and 9 bases from J, with 11 bases in between. Germline values: CDR1 SGHTA, CDR2 FQGTGA. CDR3 region: CASSLQDVGEQFF. For the CDR3, the DNA is TGTGCCAGCAGCTTACAGGATGTAGGTGAGCAGTTCTTC.

This clone was seen only a few times. The chain employs TRBV30 and TRBJ2-7; the match to TRBD1 covers 10 bases. The V segment lost 1 base and the J segment 5 bases; nucleotides outside the gene matches: 11. Germline V CDR1 and CDR2: GTSNPN, SVGIG (reference sequence). The CDR3 covers 16 residues. The chain's CDR3 is CAWSANPGQGMDEQYF. The DNA of the CDR3 is TGTGCCTGGAGTGCCAACCCGGGACAGGGGATGGACGAGCAGTACTTC.

This chain uses TRBV5-1 with TRBJ1-2, with D possibly being TRBD1 (6 bases). The germline V gene encodes CDR1 SGHRS and CDR2 YFSETQ. V lost 3 bases and J 0 bases, leaving 12 bases between the germline ends. The CDR3 extends over 15 amino acids. CDR3 sequence: CASSWGAASNYGYTF. The DNA for the CDR3 is TGCGCCAGCAGCTGGGGGGCAGCCTCTAACTATGGCTACACCTTC.

A few counts support this clone. The V call is TRBV2, the J call TRBJ2-7, with D uncertain. This CDR3 is 12 amino acids long. Germline V gene lookup returns CDR1 SNHLY and CDR2 FYNNEI. Trimming removed 5 bases at V and 3 bases at J, with 8 bases between. CDR3 residues: CASSIQSYEQYF. CDR3 nucleotide sequence: TGTGCCAGCAGTATTCAGAGCTACGAGCAGTACTTC.

On this clone: One end of the junction is discordant with germline, which a read error may explain. J is TRBJ1-2 and V is TRBV4-3; 7 bases align to TRBD1. The CDR3 is made up of 14 amino acids. Germline V lookup: CDR1 LGHNA, CDR2 YSLEER. The CDR3 loop is CASGQTGISFGYTF. CDR3 nucleotide sequence: TGCGCCAGCGGCCAGACAGGGATCTCGTTCGGCTACACCTTC.

This chain joins TRBV30 and TRBJ2-3; no clear D. Germline V lookup: CDR1 GTSNPN, CDR2 SVGIG (reference sequence). V was cut by 4 bases and J by 5 bases, with 13 bases left in between. The length of the CDR3 is 13 residues. The CDR3 sequence is CAWIQPPRDTQYF. The CDR3 DNA is TGTGCCTGGATCCAACCCCCCCGAGATACGCAGTATTTT.

This clone was found once. V is TRBV9 and J is TRBJ1-2; 9 nucleotides align to TRBD1. Unmatched junction bases numbered 7, after V lost 2 bases and J lost 5 bases. This CDR3 spans 15 amino acids. Germline V gives CDR1 SGDLS, CDR2 YYNGEE. The CDR3 nucleotides read TGTGCCAGCAGCGTGACAGGGGGGGACGGATATGGCTACACCTTC. Protein: CASSVTGGDGYGYTF.

Comments on this clone: Other nucleotide sequences in the sample specify the same CDR3. V and J are TRBV18 and TRBJ2-1, with 11 bases lining up with TRBD2. Trimming removed 2 bases from V and 0 bases from J; junction bases left unmatched: 3. The CDR3 consists of 17 residues. Germline loops: CDR1 KGHSH, CDR2 LQKENI. The CDR3 DNA follows: TGTGCCAGCTCACCAGGGACTAGCGGCAGCTCCTACAATGAGCAGTTCTTC. Translated, it gives CASSPGTSGSSYNEQFF.

J is TRBJ2-2 and V is TRBV7-2; D possibly corresponds to TRBD1 (6 bases). Per germline, CDR1 SGHTA and CDR2 FQGNSA. The ends were cut back, 3 bases at V and 1 base at J, with 6 bases in the middle. The CDR3 consists of 14 residues. The CDR3 coding sequence is TGTGCCAGCAGCTTGGACAGGAACACCGGGGAGCTGTTTTTT. Translating it yields CASSLDRNTGELFF.

This clone was picked up one time. J is TRBJ2-1 and V is TRBV5-4; the match to TRBD2 covers 8 bases. Germline trimming cut 1 base from V and 10 bases from J; bases unmatched to any gene: 1. Germline CDR1 and CDR2: SGHNT and YYREEE (reference sequence). This CDR3 is 12 amino acids long. The CDR3 loop is CASSLIAGEQFF. The CDR3 DNA follows: TGTGCCAGCAGCTTGATAGCGGGGGAGCAGTTCTTC.

The rearrangement uses TRBV19 and TRBJ1-5; a weak D match, TRBD1 (5 bases). The germline V and J ends were trimmed by 6 bases and 1 base, with 10 bases remaining between them. The CDR3 has 14 residues. Germline assignment: CDR1 LNHDA and CDR2 SQIVND (reference sequence). This chain's CDR3 is CASSPQGSNQPQHF. In DNA form, the CDR3 reads TGTGCCAGTAGCCCCCAGGGAAGCAATCAGCCCCAGCATTTT.

In its sample, this clone was seen a few times. V and J are TRBV5-5 and TRBJ2-7; D is ambiguous. The V and J ends lost 1 base and 4 bases respectively, with 6 bases between them. The CDR3 has 12 residues. Germline V gene sequence: CDR1 SGHKS, CDR2 YYEKEE (reference sequence). The CDR3 region is CASSLRDYEQYF. DNA for the CDR3: TGTGCCAGCAGCTTGCGTGATTACGAGCAGTACTTC.

This clone occurred a few times. The chain has TRBV7-6 and TRBJ1-3; no reliable D call. The CDR3 has 15 amino acids. With 4 bases removed from V and 3 bases from J, the gap between germline ends came to 13 bases. The germline V gene encodes CDR1 SGHVS and CDR2 FNYEAQ. This CDR3 is CASSSPRTDGNTIYF. The CDR3 coding sequence is TGTGCCAGCAGCTCCCCCCGGACGGATGGAAACACCATATATTTT.